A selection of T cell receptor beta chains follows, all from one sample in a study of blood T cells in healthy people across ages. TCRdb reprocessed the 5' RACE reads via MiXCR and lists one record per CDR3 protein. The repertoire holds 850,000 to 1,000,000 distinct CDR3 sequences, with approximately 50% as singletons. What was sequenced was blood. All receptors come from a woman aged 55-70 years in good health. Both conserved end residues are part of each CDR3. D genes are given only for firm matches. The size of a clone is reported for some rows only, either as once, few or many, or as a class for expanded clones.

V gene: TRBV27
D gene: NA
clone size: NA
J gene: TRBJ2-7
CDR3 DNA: TGTGCCAGCAGTTTATCGGCCGGGCTCCATCGGGACGAGCAGTACTTC
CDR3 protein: CASSLSAGLHRDEQYF

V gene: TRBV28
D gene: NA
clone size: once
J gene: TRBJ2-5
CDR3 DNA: TGTGCCAGCAGTCTAGGGAGAACCATGCCTTGGCAAGAGACCCAGTACTTC
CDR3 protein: CASSLGRTMPWQETQYF

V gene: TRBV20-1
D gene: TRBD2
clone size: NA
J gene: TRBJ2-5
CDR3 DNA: TGCAGTGCTGCCCAATCCGGGACTAGCGGCCAAGAGACCCAGTACTTC
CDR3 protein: CSAAQSGTSGQETQYF

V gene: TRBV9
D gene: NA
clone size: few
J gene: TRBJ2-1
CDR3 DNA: TGTGCCAGCAGCCCCTTGCCTAGCAATGAGCAGTTCTTC
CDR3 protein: CASSPLPSNEQFF

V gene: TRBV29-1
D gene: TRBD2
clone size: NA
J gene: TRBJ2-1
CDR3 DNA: TGCAGCGTTGAAGATAGGGAGGGGATCTACAATGAGCAGTTCTTC
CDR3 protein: CSVEDREGIYNEQFF

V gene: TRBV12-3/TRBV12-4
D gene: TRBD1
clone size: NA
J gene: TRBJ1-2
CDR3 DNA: TGTGCCAGCAGTGGTAGCCCCAGGGACAGGTGGGGCTACACCTTC
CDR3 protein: CASSGSPRDRWGYTF

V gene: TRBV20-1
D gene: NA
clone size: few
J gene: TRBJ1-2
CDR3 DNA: TGCAGTGCTAGAGTCGTCTACTATGGCTACACCTTC
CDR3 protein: CSARVVYYGYTF

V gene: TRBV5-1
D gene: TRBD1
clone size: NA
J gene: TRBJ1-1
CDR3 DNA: TGCGCCAGCAGAGCCAGGGGGGGCGGCTATGAAGCTTTCTTT
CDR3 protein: CASRARGGGYEAFF

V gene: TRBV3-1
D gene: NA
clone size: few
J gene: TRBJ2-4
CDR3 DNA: TGTGCCAGCAGCCCGACGGTAGCCAAAAACATTCAGTACTTC
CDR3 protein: CASSPTVAKNIQYF

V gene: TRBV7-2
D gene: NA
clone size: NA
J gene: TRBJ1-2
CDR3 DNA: TGTGCCAGCAGCTCCCGACAGGATTATGGCTACACCTTC
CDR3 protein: CASSSRQDYGYTF

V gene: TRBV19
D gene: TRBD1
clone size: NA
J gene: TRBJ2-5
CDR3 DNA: TGTGCCAGTAGTAATCCGGGACAGGGGAAAGAGACCCAGTACTTC
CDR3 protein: CASSNPGQGKETQYF

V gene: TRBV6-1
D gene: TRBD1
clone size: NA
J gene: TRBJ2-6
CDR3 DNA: TGTGCCAGCAGACTCCGGGACAGGCTTAGGGGAGCCAACGTCCTGACTTTC
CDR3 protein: CASRLRDRLRGANVLTF

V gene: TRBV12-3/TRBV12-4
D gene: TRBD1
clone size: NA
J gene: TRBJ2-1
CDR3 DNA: TGTGCCAGCAGCACGGACAGGGGGCCGTTCAATGAGCAGTTCTTC
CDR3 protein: CASSTDRGPFNEQFF

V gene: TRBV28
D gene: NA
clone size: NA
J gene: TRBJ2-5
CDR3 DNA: TGTGCCAGCAGCATTTATGGTCGGACATGGGAGACCCAGTACTTC
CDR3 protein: CASSIYGRTWETQYF

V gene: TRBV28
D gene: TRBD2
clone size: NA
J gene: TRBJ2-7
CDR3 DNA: TGTGTCAGCAGTCCCCGACTAGCGGGTCGGTACGAGCAGTACTTC
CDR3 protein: CVSSPRLAGRYEQYF

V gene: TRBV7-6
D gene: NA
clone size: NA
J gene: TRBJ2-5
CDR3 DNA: TGTGCCAGCAGCTTAGCGCTCTGGCAAGAGACCCAGTACTTC
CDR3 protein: CASSLALWQETQYF

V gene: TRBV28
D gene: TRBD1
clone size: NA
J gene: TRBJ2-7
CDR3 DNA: TGTGCCAGCAGTCCCTCCCGACAGGGGGGCGAGCAGTACTTC
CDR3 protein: CASSPSRQGGEQYF

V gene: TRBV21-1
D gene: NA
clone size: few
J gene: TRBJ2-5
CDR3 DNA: TGTGCCAGCAGCAGGGCCGGCAATCAAGAGACCCAGTACTTC
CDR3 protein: CASSRAGNQETQYF

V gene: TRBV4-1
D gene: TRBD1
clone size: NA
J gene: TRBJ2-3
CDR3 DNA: TGCGCCAGCAGCCAAGCCCAGGGGGCGTCAGATACGCAGTATTTT
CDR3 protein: CASSQAQGASDTQYF

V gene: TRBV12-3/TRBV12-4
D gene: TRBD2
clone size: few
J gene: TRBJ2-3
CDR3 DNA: TGTGCCAGCACCGCCAGAATCGCGGGAGCGCAGGATACGCAGTATTTT
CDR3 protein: CASTARIAGAQDTQYF

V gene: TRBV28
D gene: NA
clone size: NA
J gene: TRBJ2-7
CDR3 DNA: TGTGCCAGCAGTTCCTTTCCCTACGAGCAGTACTTC
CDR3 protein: CASSSFPYEQYF

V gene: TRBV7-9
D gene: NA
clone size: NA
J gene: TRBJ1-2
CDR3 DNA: TGTGCCAGCTCCATTCCGGGACGGACCTTCTATGGCTACACCTTC
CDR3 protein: CASSIPGRTFYGYTF

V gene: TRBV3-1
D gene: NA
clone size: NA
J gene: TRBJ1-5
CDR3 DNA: TGTGCCAGCAGCCAAGGTTCAGGTAGCAATCAGCCCCAGCATTTT
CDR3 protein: CASSQGSGSNQPQHF

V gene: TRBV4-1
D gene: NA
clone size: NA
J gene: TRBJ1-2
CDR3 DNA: TGCGCCAGCAGCCAAGAATCGGGTCTTGTAGCCCGAACGGGCTACACCTTC
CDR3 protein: CASSQESGLVARTGYTF

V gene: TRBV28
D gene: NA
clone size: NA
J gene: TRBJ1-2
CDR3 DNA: TGTGCCAGCACACCGGCAGGGTCCTATGGCTACACCTTC
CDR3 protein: CASTPAGSYGYTF

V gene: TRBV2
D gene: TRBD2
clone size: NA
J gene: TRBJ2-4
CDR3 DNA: TGTGCCAGCAGCCGCCCGTTGGAGCGGGAGGGCCCAAACATTCAGTACTTC
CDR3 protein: CASSRPLEREGPNIQYF

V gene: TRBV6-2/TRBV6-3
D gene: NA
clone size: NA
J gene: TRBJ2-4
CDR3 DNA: TGCGCCAGCTCCGTTTCTCGGTTTGACATTCAGTACTTC
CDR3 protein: CASSVSRFDIQYF

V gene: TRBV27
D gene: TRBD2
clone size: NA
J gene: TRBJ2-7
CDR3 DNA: TGTGCCAGCAGCCGAATAACTAGCGGATACTACGAGCAGTACTTC
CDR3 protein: CASSRITSGYYEQYF

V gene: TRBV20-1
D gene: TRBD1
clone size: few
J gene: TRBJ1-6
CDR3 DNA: TGCAGTGCTAGTCGACAGGGGGTTAATTCACCCCTCCACTTT
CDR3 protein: CSASRQGVNSPLHF

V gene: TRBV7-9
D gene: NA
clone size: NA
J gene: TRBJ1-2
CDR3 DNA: TGTGCCAGCAGCCACCGACAGGTTAACTATGGCTACACCTTC
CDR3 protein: CASSHRQVNYGYTF

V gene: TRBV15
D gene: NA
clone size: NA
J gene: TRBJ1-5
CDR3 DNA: TGTGCCACCAGCAGAGATGAACAGGGCCCCCATCAGCCCCAGCATTTT
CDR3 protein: CATSRDEQGPHQPQHF

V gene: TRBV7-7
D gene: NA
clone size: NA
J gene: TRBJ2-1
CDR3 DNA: TGTGCCAGCAGCTTACAGGACACCCCAGACAATGAGCAGTTCTTC
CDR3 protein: CASSLQDTPDNEQFF

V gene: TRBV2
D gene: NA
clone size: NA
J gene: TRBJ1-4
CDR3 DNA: TGTGCCAGCAGCCTAGACAGTAGAGCTAATGAAAAACTGTTTTTT
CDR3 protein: CASSLDSRANEKLFF

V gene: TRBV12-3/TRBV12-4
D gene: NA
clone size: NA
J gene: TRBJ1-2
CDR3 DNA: TGTGCCAGCACCCCTGGCTTAGGGGGGGTCTATGGCTACACCTTC
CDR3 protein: CASTPGLGGVYGYTF

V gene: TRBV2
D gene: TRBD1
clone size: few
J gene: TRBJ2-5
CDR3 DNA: TGTGCCACTGAACGGGACAGGGGGCGAGAGACCCAGTACTTC
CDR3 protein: CATERDRGRETQYF

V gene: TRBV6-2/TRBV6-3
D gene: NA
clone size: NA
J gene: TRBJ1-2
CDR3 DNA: TGTGCCAGCAGTGACTCGGGATGGTCTGGCTACACTTTC
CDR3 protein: CASSDSGWSGYTF